This section outlines one TCR beta chain sequence together with its context. Its specificity is unknown. Using a J-beta primer mix together with a sample-barcoded 5' primer, a second PCR was run for about 6 to 12 cycles. Using its own MiXCR run on the 5' RACE reads, TCRdb lists one record per CDR3 protein. The table has more than 700,000 distinct CDR3 sequences, around half seen once; the top ten hold approximately 40%. The sample originates from a study of blood T cells in healthy people across ages. Study-level points and caveats: Per-million-T-cell TCR beta diversity fell roughly linearly with age. Versus aged donors, long-lived donors had higher diversity and more naive CD4+ cells.

The authors isolated at least 6.5 million PBMCs per sample. This CDR3 comprises 15 residues. The V end was cut by 1 base, the J end by 8 bases, with 17 bases between. The clonotype originates from a man of 80 years or more in good health. Sequenced sample: blood. The chain links TRBV12-3 or TRBV12-4 to TRBJ1-2; no clear D. Here the CDR3 reads CASSLGRPQPWGYTF. The DNA for the CDR3 is TGTGCCAGCAGTTTAGGAAGGCCTCAGCCTTGGGGCTACACCTTC.